This T cell receptor (beta chain) is from a study of blood T cell repertoires in COVID-19. Study-wide context: Sources were T cells, B-cell-depleted T cells, or PBMCs; the material itself was cDNA or gDNA.

Repertoires were generated with immunoSEQ multiplex PCR, while TCRdb's copy carries only in-frame clones and drops some. The sample includes about 300,000 clones, roughly 86% of them seen just once. The length of the CDR3 is 15 residues. J gave up 1 base and V 6 bases, and 4 bases lay outside the gene matches. Germline V gene data show CDR1 as ENHRY and CDR2 as SYGVKD. What was sequenced was peripheral blood. The chain employs TRBV10-3 and TRBJ2-3; 10 bases are shared with TRBD2. The clonotype comes from an older man with acute or convalescent COVID-19. The CDR3 DNA reads TGTGCCATCAGCCTAGCGGGAGCTCGCACAGATACGCAGTATTTT. It translates to CAISLAGARTDTQYF.